The source of this TCR beta chain is a study of response to subunit inactivated influenza vaccine. Many counts were recorded for this clonotype. The antigen is undetermined. This CDR3 has 17 amino acids. V shed 4 bases, J shed 5 bases, and the junction held 12 bases outside the gene matches. CDR1 and CDR2 (germline): SGHDT, YYEEEE. Notes on the study in general: A suggestion made by the authors is that each seasonal influenza vaccination recruits few new T cells.

TCRdb passed the RT-PCR reads through MiXCR, listing each CDR3 protein once. The repertoire includes around 580,000 distinct CDR3 sequences, about 15% of them detected once, and 11% sits in the top ten. Source: PBMCs from blood, taken 12 days after vaccination. The clonotype comes from a man over 45 who received an inactivated influenza vaccine. The rearrangement joins TRBV5-6 to TRBJ2-1, with 10 bases identical to TRBD2. The CDR3 region has the DNA TGTGCCAGCAGCCTAGCGGGAGTGCGGGGAAAGAACAATGAGCAGTTCTTC. Translated, it gives CASSLAGVRGKNNEQFF.